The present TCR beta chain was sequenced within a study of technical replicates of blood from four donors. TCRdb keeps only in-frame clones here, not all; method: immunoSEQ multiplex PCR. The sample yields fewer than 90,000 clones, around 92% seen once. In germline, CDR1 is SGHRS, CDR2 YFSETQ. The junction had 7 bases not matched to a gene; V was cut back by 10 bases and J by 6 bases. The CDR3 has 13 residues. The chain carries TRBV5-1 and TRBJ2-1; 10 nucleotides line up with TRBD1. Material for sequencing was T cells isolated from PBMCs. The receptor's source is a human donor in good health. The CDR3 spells CACGTGVANEQFF. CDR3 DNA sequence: TGCGCCTGCGGGACAGGGGTTGCCAATGAGCAGTTCTTC.